What follows is one TCR beta chain and its context. This entry is derived from a study of cytotoxic CD8 clonotypes in ibrutinib-treated CLL. Study context: Among patients, around 24 responded partially and 2 completely; approximately 15 then stayed remitted and some twelve progressed after median 68 months. Per sample, productive templates averaged approximately 250,000 and productive rearrangements averaged roughly 91,000.

Data came from immunoSEQ multiplex PCR; TCRdb stores just in-frame clones and leaves some out. The sample contains more than 60,000 clones, over 65% of which appear only once. The CDR3 has 14 amino acids. Germline-derived CDR1 and CDR2 are MNHEY and SVGAGI. V shed 6 bases, J shed 7 bases, and the junction held 7 bases outside the gene matches. The receptor comes from a human donor with chronic lymphocytic leukemia. V and J are TRBV6-5 and TRBJ2-2; TRBD2 matches 8 bases. The sequencing used PBMCs, collected after 24 months of ibrutinib treatment. The CDR3 DNA is TGTGCCAGCAGCAGCGGGAGCGTGAACGGGGAGCTGTTTTTT. This sequence encodes CASSSGSVNGELFF.